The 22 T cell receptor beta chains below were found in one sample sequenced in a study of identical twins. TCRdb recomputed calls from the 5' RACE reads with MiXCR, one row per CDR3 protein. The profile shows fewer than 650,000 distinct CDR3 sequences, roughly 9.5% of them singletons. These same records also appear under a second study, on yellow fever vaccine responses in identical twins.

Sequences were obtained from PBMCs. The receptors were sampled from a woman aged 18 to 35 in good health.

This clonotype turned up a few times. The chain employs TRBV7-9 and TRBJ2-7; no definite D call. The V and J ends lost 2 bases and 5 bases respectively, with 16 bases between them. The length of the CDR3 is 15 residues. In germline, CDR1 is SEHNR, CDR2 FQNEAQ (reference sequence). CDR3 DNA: TGTGCCAGCAGCTTATTTCCTTCCCTCCAAAACGAGCAGTACTTC. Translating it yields CASSLFPSLQNEQYF. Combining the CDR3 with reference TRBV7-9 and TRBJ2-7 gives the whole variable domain DTGVSQNPRHKITKRGQNVTFRCDPISEHNRLYWYRQTLGQGPEFLTYFQNEAQLEKSRLLSDRFSAERPKGSFSTLEIQRTEQGDSAMYLCASSLFPSLQNEQYFGPGTRLTVT.

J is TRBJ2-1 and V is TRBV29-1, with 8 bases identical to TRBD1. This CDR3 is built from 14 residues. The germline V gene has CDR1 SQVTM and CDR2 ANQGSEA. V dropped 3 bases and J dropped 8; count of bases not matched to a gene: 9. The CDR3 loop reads CSVEGGQGVDEQFF. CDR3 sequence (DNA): TGCAGCGTTGAGGGAGGACAGGGAGTGGATGAGCAGTTCTTC.

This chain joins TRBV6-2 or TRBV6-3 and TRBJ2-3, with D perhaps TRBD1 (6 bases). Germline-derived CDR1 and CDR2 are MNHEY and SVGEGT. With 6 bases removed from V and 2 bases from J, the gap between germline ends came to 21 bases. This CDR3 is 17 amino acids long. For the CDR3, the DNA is TGTGCCAGCAGCGGTAACAGGGACCGACCCTTCACAGATACGCAGTATTTT. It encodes CASSGNRDRPFTDTQYF.

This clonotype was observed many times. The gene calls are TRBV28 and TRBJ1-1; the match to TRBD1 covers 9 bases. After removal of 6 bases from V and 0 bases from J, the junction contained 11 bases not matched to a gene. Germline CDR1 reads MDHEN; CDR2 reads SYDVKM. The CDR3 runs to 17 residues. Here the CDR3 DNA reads TGTGCCAGCAGCGCAGTGGGACAGGGCCTTATGAACACTGAAGCTTTCTTT. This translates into CASSAVGQGLMNTEAFF.

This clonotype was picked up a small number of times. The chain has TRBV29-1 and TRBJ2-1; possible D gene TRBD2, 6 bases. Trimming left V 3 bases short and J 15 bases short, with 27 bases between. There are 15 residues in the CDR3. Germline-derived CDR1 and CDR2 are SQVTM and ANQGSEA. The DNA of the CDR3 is TGCAGCGTTGATAGAGTCGCAGGGCTAGGGGAGGTTCCGTTCTTC. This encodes CSVDRVAGLGEVPFF.

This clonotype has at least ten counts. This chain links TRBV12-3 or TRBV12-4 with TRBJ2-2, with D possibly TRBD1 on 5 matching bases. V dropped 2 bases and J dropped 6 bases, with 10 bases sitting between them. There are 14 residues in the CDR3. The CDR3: CASSLQGLPGELFF. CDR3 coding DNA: TGTGCCAGCAGTTTACAGGGTTTGCCCGGGGAGCTGTTTTTT.

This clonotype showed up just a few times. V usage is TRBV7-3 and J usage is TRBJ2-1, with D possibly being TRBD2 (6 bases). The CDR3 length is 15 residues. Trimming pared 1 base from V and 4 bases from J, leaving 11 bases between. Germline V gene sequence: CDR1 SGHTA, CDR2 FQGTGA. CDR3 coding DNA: TGTGCCAGCAGCTTAATGCCAGCGGGTTACAATGAGCAGTTCTTC. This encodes CASSLMPAGYNEQFF.

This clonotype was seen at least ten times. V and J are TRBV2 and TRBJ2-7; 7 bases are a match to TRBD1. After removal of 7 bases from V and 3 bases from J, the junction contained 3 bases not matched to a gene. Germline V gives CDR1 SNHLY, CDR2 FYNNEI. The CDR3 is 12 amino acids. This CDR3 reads CASTGQIYEQYF. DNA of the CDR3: TGTGCCAGCACGGGACAGATCTACGAGCAGTACTTC. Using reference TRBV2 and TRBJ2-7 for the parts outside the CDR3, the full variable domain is EPEVTQTPSHQVTQMGQEVILRCVPISNHLYFYWYRQILGQKVEFLVSFYNNEISEKSEIFDDQFSVERPDGSNFTLKIRSTKLEDSAMYFCASTGQIYEQYFGPGTRLTVT.

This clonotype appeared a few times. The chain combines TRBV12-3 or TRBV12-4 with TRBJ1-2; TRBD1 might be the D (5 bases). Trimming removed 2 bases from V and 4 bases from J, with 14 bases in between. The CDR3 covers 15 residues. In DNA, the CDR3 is TGTGCCAGCAGTTTAAGAGGGACTAATGGCTATGGCTACACCTTC. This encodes CASSLRGTNGYGYTF.

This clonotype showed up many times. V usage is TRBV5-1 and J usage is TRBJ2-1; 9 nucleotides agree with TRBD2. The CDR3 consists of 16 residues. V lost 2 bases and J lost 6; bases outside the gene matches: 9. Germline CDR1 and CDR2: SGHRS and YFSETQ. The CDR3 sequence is CASSLISLAGSNEQFF. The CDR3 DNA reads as TGCGCCAGCAGCTTAATTTCTCTAGCGGGGTCCAATGAGCAGTTCTTC.

The CDR3 nucleotides read TGCAGTGTGGGGGTGCTAGCCAAAAACATTCAGTACTTC. This gives the protein CSVGVLAKNIQYF. The genes are TRBV20-1 and TRBJ2-4; D is perhaps TRBD1 or TRBD2 (5 bases each). The CDR3 is made up of 13 amino acids. Looked up from germline, CDR1 is DFQATT and CDR2 is SNEGSKA (reference sequence). Trimming left V 7 bases short and J 0 bases short, with 10 bases between.

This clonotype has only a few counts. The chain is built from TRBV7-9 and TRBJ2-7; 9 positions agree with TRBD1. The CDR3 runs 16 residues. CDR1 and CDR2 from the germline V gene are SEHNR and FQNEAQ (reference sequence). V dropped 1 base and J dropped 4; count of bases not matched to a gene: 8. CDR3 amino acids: CASSLGLSTGGYEQYF. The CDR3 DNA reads TGTGCCAGCAGCTTAGGACTGTCGACAGGGGGGTACGAGCAGTACTTC. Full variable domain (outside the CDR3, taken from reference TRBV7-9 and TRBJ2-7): DTGVSQNPRHKITKRGQNVTFRCDPISEHNRLYWYRQTLGQGPEFLTYFQNEAQLEKSRLLSDRFSAERPKGSFSTLEIQRTEQGDSAMYLCASSLGLSTGGYEQYFGPGTRLTVT.

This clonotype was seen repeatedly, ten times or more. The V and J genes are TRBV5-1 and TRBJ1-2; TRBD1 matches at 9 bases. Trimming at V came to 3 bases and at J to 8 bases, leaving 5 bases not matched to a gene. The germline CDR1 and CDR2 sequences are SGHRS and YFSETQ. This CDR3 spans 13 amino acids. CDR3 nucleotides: TGCGCCAGCAGCTCCGGGACAGGGATCGGCTACACCTTC. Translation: CASSSGTGIGYTF.

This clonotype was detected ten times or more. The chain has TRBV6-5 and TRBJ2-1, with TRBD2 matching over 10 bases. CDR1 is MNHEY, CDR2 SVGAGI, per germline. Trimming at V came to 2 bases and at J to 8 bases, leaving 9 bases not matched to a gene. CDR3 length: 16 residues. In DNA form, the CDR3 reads TGTGCCAGCAGTTACGGCTCTAGCGGGAGTCTGTATGAGCAGTTCTTC. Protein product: CASSYGSSGSLYEQFF.

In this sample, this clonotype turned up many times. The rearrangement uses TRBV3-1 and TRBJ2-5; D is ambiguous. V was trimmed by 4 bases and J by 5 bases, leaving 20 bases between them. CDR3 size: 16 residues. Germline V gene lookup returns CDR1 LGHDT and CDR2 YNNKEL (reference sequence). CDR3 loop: CASSLKGRQRRETQYF. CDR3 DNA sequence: TGTGCCAGCAGCCTCAAGGGTAGGCAGCGTCGGGAGACCCAGTACTTC.

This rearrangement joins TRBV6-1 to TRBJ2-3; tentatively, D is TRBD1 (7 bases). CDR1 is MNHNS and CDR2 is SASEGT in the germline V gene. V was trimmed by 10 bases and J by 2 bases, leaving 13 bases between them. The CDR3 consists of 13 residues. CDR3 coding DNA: TGTGCCACCCGGGGGACAGACACAGATACGCAGTATTTT. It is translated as CATRGTDTDTQYF.

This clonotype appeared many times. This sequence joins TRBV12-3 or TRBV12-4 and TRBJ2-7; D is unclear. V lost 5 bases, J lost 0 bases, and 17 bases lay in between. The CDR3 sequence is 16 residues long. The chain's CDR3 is CASSRQAPASSYEQYF. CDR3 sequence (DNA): TGTGCCAGCAGTCGCCAGGCGCCTGCCAGCTCCTACGAGCAGTACTTC.

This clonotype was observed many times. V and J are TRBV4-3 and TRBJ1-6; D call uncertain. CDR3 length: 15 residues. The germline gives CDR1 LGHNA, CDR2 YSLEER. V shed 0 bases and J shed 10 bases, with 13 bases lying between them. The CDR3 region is CASSQEGVGKSPLHF. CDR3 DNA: TGCGCCAGCAGCCAAGAAGGTGTGGGGAAGTCACCCCTCCACTTT.

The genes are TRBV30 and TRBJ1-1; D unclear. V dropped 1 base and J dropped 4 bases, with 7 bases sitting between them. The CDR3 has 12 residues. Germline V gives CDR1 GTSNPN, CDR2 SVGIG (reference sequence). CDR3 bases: TGTGCCTGGAGTGAAGGGCCCACTGAAGCTTTCTTT. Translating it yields CAWSEGPTEAFF.

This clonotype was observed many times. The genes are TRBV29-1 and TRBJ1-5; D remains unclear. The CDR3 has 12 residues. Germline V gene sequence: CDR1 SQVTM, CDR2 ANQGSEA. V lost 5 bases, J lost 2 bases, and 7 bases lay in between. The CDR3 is CSVSDGNQPQHF. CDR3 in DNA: TGCAGCGTTAGCGACGGCAATCAGCCCCAGCATTTT.

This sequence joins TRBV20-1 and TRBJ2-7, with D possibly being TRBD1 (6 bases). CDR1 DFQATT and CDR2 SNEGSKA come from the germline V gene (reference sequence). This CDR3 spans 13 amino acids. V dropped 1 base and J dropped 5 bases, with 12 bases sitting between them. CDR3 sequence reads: CSARVSRGHEQYF. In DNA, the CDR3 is TGCAGTGCTAGAGTTTCCAGGGGACACGAGCAGTACTTC.

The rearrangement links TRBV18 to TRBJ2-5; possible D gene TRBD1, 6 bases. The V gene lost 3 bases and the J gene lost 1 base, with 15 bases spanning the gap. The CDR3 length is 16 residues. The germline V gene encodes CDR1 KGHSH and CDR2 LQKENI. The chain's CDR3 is CASSPARIGGQETQYF. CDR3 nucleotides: TGTGCCAGCTCACCTGCGAGGATAGGGGGCCAAGAGACCCAGTACTTC. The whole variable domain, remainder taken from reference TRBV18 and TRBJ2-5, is NAGVMQNPRHLVRRRGQEARLRCSPMKGHSHVYWYRQLPEEGLKFMVYLQKENIIDESGMPKERFSAEFPKEGPSILRIQQVVRGDSAAYFCASSPARIGGQETQYFGPGTRLLVL.